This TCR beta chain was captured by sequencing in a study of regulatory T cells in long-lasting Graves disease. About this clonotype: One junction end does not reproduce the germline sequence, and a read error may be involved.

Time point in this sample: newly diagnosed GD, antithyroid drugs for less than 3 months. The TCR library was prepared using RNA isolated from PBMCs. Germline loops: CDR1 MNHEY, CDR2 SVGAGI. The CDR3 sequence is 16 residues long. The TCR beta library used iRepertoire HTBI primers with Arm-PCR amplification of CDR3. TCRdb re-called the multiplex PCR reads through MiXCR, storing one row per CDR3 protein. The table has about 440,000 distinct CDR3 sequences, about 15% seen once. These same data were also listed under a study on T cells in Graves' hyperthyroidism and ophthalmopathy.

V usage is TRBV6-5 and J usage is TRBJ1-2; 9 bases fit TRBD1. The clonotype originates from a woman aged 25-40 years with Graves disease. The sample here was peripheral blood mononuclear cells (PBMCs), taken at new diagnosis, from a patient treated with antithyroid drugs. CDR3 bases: TGTGCCAGCAGTCACTCTACAGGGGGCGTTGGCTATGGCTACACCTTC. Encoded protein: CASSHSTGGVGYGYTF.